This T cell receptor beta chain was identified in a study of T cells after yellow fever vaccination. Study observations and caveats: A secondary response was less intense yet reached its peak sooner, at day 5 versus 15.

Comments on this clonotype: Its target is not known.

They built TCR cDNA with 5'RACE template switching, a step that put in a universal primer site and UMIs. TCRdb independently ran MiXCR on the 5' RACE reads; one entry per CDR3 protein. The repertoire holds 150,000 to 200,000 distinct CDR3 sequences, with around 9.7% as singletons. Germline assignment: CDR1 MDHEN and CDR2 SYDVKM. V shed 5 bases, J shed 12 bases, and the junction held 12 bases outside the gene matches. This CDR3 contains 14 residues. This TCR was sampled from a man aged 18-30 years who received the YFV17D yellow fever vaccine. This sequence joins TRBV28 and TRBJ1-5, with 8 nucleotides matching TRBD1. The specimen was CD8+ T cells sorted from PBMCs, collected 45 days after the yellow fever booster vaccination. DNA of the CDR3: TGTGCCAGCAGTGCGGCTGGGTCACAGGGGGACCAGCATTTT. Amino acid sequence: CASSAAGSQGDQHF.